These T cell receptor beta chains were read from a single sample in a study of T cell responses to AZD1222 COVID-19 vaccine. The assay was immunoSEQ multiplex PCR, and TCRdb's table has in-frame clones only and misses some. The sample lists some 96,000 clones; roughly 90% were seen once. Here the sequenced sample was peripheral blood, taken on day 0 of AZD1222 vaccination. The receptors originated from an adult in good health. Both conserved end residues are part of each CDR3. The D gene is left open where the match is weak.

d_gene | j_gene | v_gene | CDR3aa | CDR3nt
NA | TRBJ1-1 | TRBV27 | CASSLRQGPEAFF | TGTGCCAGCAGTTTAAGGCAGGGCCCCGAAGCTTTCTTT
NA | TRBJ2-7 | TRBV11-2 | CASSLGIGYEQYF | TGTGCCAGCAGCTTAGGAATAGGATACGAGCAGTACTTC
TRBD1 | TRBJ1-5 | TRBV6-2/TRBV6-3 | CASSYSITDRDRNNQPQHF | TGTGCCAGCAGTTACTCAATCACCGACAGGGACAGAAACAATCAGCCCCAGCATTTT
NA | TRBJ1-2 | TRBV6-6 | CASSQTVWGYGYTF | TGTGCCAGCAGTCAGACCGTCTGGGGCTATGGCTACACCTTC
NA | TRBJ1-2 | TRBV5-1 | CASSIGSDYGYTF | TGCGCCAGCAGCATAGGTTCTGACTATGGCTACACCTTC
TRBD2 | TRBJ2-7 | TRBV19 | CASSKKREGRSDEQYF | TGTGCCAGTAGTAAGAAGCGGGAGGGCCGGTCTGACGAGCAGTACTTC
NA | TRBJ1-6 | TRBV12-3/TRBV12-4 | CASSLLGGKALHF | TGTGCCAGCAGTTTACTGGGGGGTAAAGCCCTCCACTTT
NA | TRBJ2-5 | TRBV4-1 | CASSQNRDVQETQYF | TGCGCCAGCAGCCAAAACAGGGATGTCCAAGAGACCCAGTACTTC
NA | TRBJ1-2 | TRBV7-9 | CASSLARGAGYTF | TGTGCCAGCAGCTTAGCGCGAGGGGCCGGCTACACCTTC
NA | TRBJ2-1 | TRBV6-5 | CASSYSDYLAYNEQFF | TGTGCCAGCAGTTACTCGGACTACCTAGCCTACAATGAGCAGTTCTTC